This note documents a single T cell receptor beta chain sequence. Generated by immunoSEQ multiplex PCR, the TCRdb table keeps only in-frame clones and is missing some. The data show tens of thousands of clones, around nine tenths seen once. V lost 3 bases, J lost 7 bases, and 17 bases lay in between. Germline CDR1 and CDR2: SGDLS and YYNGEE. The CDR3 has 15 residues. The record originates from a study of technical replicates of blood from a handful of donors. The origin of this receptor is a human donor in good health. The chain recombines TRBV9 with TRBJ2-1, with D maybe TRBD2 (7 bases). Sequenced input: T cells isolated from PBMCs. DNA of the CDR3: TGTGCCAGCAGCGGCGACTTGGCGGGGGCTAATGAGCAGTTCTTC. Translated, it gives CASSGDLAGANEQFF.